This passage covers 2 T cell receptor beta chains from one sample sequenced in a study of human T cells and chemical hapten exposure. Time point indicated: patch test 2, 6 weeks after DPC sensitization. The sample's treatment: therapeutic diphenylcyclopropenone sensitization with weekly scalp DPC. TCRdb analysed the RACE reads with MiXCR anew, one entry per CDR3 protein. The profile covers approximately 82,000 distinct CDR3 sequences, with about 6.6% appearing a single time and 1.3% taken by the ten largest. The specimen comprised whole blood, sampled in connection with sensitization to the hapten diphenylcyclopropenone (DPC). These TCRs come from a woman aged 25 to 39 with alopecia areata. Some clones in this sample may be carry-over from other donors' samples.

The chain joins TRBV30 to TRBJ1-2; no reliable D call. The germline V and J ends were trimmed by 2 bases and 0 bases, with 13 bases remaining between them. The CDR3 totals 15 residues. The germline CDR1 and CDR2 sequences are GTSNPN and SVGIG (reference sequence). In DNA form, the CDR3 reads TGTGCCTGGAGTCGTGGTGGCAGTTCTAACTATGGCTACACCTTC. Protein product: CAWSRGGSSNYGYTF.

The J gene is TRBJ2-1, the V gene TRBV7-2, with D maybe TRBD2 (5 bases). Trimming shortened V by 3 bases and J by 0 bases, and 9 bases separated the two germline ends. The CDR3 sequence is 15 residues long. In germline, CDR1 is SGHTA, CDR2 FQGNSA. In DNA, the CDR3 is TGTGCCAGCAGCTTTCACCGGGGCTCCTACAATGAGCAGTTCTTC. This gives the protein CASSFHRGSYNEQFF.